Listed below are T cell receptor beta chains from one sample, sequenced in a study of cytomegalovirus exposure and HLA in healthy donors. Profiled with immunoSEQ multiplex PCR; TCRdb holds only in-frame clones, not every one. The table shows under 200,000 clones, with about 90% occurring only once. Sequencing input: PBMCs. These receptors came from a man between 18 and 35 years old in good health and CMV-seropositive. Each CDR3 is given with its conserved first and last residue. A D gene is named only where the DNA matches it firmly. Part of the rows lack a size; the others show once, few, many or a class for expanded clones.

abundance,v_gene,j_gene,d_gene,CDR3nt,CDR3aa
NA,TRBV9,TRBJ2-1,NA,TGTGCCAGCGGCAAGGGGTACAATGAGCAGTTCTTC,CASGKGYNEQFF
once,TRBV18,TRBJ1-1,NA,TGTGCCAGCTCACAGGGGGTGAACACTGAAGCTTTCTTT,CASSQGVNTEAFF
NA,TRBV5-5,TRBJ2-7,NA,TGTGCCAGCAGCTTGGGACAGGCGACCTACGAGCAGTACTTC,CASSLGQATYEQYF
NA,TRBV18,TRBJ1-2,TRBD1,TGTGCCAGCTCACCCACGTCTGACAGGGTTCTCTATGGCTACACCTTC,CASSPTSDRVLYGYTF
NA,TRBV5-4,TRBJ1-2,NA,TGTGCCAGCAGCCTTCAGGGAGGCAGCTATGGCTACACCTTC,CASSLQGGSYGYTF
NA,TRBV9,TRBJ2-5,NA,TGTGCCAGCAGCACGAGCGGGGAGACCCAGTACTTC,CASSTSGETQYF
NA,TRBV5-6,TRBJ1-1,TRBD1,TGTGCCAGCAGCATCGGGACAGGGGGCACTGAAGCTTTCTTT,CASSIGTGGTEAFF
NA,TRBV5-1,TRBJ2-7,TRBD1,TGCGCCAGCAGCTTGGGCCGGAACAGGGGGCCAGGGGAGCAGTACTTC,CASSLGRNRGPGEQYF
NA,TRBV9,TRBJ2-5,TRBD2,TGTGCCAGCAGCTTCGGACTAGCGGGAGGTAGAGTAGAGACCCAGTACTTC,CASSFGLAGGRVETQYF
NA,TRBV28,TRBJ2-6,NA,TGTGCCAGCAGTCCAAGACTGAGCTCTGGGGCCAACGTCCTGACTTTC,CASSPRLSSGANVLTF
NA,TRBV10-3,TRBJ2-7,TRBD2,TGTGCCATCAGCCCCTTGACTAGCGGGAGGGGGAACGAGCAGTACTTC,CAISPLTSGRGNEQYF
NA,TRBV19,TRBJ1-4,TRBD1,TGTGCCACTTCGACAGGGCGAGATGAAAAACTGTTTTTT,CATSTGRDEKLFF
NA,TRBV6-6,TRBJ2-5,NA,TGTGCCAGCAGCATTAATCCAGGTCAAGAGACCCAGTACTTC,CASSINPGQETQYF
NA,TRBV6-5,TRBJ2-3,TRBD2,TGTGCCAGCAGTTACCAGCGGGACGCGGGAGATACGCAGTATTTT,CASSYQRDAGDTQYF
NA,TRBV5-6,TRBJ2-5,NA,TGTGCCAGCAGCCTCGAAAGAGGCGAGACCCAGTACTTC,CASSLERGETQYF
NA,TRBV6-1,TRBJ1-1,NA,TGTGCCAGCCGGGGGGATACTGAAGCTTTCTTT,CASRGDTEAFF
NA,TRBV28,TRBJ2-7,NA,TGTGCCAGCAGTTTTGGGAGTTACGAGCAGTACTTC,CASSFGSYEQYF
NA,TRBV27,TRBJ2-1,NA,TGTGCCAGCAGTTTACAGCGGATGAGCTCCTACAATGAGCAGTTCTTC,CASSLQRMSSYNEQFF
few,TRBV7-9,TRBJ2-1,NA,TGTGCCAGCAGCCTCGATAGCGAGTGGAGTGAGCAGTTCTTC,CASSLDSEWSEQFF
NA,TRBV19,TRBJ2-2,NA,TGTGCCAGTAGTATCCGTCATGGGCAGGCGCCTAACACCGGGGAGCTGTTTTTT,CASSIRHGQAPNTGELFF
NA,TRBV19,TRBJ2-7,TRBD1,TGTGCCAGTAGTATTCAGGGGGCCTACGAGCAGTACTTC,CASSIQGAYEQYF
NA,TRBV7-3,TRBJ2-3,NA,TGTGCCAGCAGCTTAAGCGACTTACACACAGATACGCAGTATTTT,CASSLSDLHTDTQYF
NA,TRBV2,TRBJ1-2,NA,TGTGCCAGCAGTGAAAGGGGATTTTATGGCTACACCTTC,CASSERGFYGYTF
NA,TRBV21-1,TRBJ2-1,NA,TGTGCCAGCCCCAGAAGGGGTAGGCTAGCGGGAGGAGGACTGGACAATGAGCAGTTCTTC,CASPRRGRLAGGGLDNEQFF
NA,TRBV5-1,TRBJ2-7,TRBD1,TGCGCCAGCAGCCCAATTGGACAGGGGTCCTACGAGCAGTACTTC,CASSPIGQGSYEQYF
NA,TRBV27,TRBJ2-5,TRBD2,TGTGCCAGCAGGCCAGCGGGAGTGCGATTAAATGGGGAGACCCAGTACTTC,CASRPAGVRLNGETQYF
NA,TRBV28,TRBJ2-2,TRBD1,TGTGCCAGTTTAGAAGGCGGGACAGGGCATGTCGGGGAGCTGTTTTTT,CASLEGGTGHVGELFF
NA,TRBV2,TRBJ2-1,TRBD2,TGTGCCAGCAGTGAGTTGGGACTAGCGGGACAGGACAATGAGCAGTTCTTC,CASSELGLAGQDNEQFF
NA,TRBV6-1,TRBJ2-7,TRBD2,TGTGCCAGCAGAGTGACTAGCGGGAGCTACGAGCAGTACTTC,CASRVTSGSYEQYF
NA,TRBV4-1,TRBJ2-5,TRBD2,TGCGCCAGCAGCCAAGCGATCGGGACTAGCGGGAGATCCCAAGAGACCCAGTACTTC,CASSQAIGTSGRSQETQYF
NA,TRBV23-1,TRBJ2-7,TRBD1,TGCGCCAGTCAAAACCCGGGACAGCTCTACGAGCAGTACTTC,CASQNPGQLYEQYF